The clone carrying this TCR beta chain was found many times. Diagnosing involved the use of clinical symptoms, serum thyroxine and TRAb, thyroid ultrasound and orbital computed tomography. The source of the sample is a study of T cells in Graves' hyperthyroidism and ophthalmopathy. The CDR3 is 14 residues long. V gave up 1 base and J gave up 4 bases, with 8 bases separating them. RNA transcripts served as the template for amplifying TCR beta CDR3 regions. The HTBI set primed first-round TCR CDR3 RT-PCR. Each CDR3 protein gets one entry after TCRdb re-called the multiplex PCR reads with MiXCR. The sample has over 300,000 distinct CDR3 sequences, roughly 15% seen once; the top ten hold 30% to 40%.

The receptor comes from a woman between 40 and 50 years old with Graves' ophthalmopathy. Sequenced material: blood. The rearrangement uses TRBV12-3 or TRBV12-4 and TRBJ1-3; no clear D gene. CDR3 protein: CASSLVVRGNTIYF. The CDR3 DNA sequence: TGTGCCAGCAGTTTAGTTGTCCGGGGAAACACCATATATTTT.